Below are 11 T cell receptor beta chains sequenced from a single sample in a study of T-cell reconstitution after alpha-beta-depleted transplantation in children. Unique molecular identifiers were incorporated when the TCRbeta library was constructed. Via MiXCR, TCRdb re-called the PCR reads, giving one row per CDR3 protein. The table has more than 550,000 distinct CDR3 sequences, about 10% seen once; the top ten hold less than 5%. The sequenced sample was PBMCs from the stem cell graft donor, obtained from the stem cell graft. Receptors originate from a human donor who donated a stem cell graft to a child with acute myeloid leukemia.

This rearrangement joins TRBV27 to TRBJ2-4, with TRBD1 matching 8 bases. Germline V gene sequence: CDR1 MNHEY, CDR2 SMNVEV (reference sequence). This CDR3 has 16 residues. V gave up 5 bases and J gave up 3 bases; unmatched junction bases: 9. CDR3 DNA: TGTGCCAGCAGTCCAGGGGGCGCCCCCGTCAAAAACATTCAGTACTTC. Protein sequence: CASSPGGAPVKNIQYF.

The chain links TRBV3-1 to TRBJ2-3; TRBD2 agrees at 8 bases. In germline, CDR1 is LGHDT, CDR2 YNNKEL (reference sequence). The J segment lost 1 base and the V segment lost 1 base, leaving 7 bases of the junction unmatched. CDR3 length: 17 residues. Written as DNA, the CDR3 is TGTGCCAGCAGCCAAGGAGCGGGAGCGGGAGGCACAGATACGCAGTATTTT. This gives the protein CASSQGAGAGGTDTQYF.

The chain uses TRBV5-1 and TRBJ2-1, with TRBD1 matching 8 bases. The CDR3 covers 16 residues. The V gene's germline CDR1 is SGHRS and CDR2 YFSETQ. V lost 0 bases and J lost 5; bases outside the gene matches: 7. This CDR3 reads CASSLVMTGANNEQFF. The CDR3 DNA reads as TGCGCCAGCAGCTTGGTTATGACAGGGGCAAACAATGAGCAGTTCTTC.

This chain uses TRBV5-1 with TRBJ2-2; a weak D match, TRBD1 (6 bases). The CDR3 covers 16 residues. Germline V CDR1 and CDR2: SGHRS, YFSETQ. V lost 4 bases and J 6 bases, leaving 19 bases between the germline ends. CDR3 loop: CASSQGTGKPAGELFF. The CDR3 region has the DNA TGCGCCAGCAGCCAGGGTACAGGGAAGCCGGCCGGGGAGCTGTTTTTT.

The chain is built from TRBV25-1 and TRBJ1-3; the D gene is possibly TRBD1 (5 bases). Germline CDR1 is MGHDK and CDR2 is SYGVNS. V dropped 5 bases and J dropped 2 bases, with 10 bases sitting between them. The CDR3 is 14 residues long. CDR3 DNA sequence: TGTGCCAGCAGTAGAGGGGCGCCTGGAAACACCATATATTTT. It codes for CASSRGAPGNTIYF.

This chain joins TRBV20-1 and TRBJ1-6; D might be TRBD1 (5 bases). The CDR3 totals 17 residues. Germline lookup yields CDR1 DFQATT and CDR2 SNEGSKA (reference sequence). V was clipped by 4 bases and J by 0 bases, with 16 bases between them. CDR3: CSATSGDGSSYNSPLHF. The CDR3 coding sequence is TGCAGTGCTACCTCGGGGGACGGAAGCTCCTATAATTCACCCCTCCACTTT.

The CDR3 sequence is CASSIGLAGEIDFYNEQFF. CDR3 in DNA: TGTGCCAGCAGTATTGGACTAGCGGGCGAAATCGATTTTTACAATGAGCAGTTCTTC. The chain has TRBV6-2 or TRBV6-3 and TRBJ2-1; 11 positions agree with TRBD2. Germline V gene lookup returns CDR1 MNHEY and CDR2 SVGEGT. Trimming at V came to 5 bases and at J to 4 bases, leaving 16 bases not matched to a gene. The CDR3 covers 19 residues.

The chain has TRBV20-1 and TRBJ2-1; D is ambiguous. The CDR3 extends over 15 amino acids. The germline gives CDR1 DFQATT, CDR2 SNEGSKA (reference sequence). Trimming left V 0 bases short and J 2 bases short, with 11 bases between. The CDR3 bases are TGCAGTGCTAGAGAGGGGTTCCTCGCCTACAATGAGCAGTTCTTC. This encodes CSAREGFLAYNEQFF.

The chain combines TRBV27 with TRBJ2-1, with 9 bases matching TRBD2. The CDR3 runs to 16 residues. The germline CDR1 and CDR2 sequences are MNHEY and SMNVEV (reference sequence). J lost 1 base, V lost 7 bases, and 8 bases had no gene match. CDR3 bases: TGTGCCAGCACCGGCAGCGGGAGGCCGTCCTACAATGAGCAGTTCTTC. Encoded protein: CASTGSGRPSYNEQFF.

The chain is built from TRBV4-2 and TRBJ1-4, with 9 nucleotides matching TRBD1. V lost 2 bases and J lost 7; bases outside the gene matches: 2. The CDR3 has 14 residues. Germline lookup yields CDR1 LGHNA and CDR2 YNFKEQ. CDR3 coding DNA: TGTGCCAGCAGCCAAAGGGACAGGGCTGAAAAACTGTTTTTT. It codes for CASSQRDRAEKLFF.

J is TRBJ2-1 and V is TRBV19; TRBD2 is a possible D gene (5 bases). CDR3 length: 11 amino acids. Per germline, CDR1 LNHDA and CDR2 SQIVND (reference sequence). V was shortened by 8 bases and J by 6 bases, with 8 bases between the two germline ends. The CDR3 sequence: CASHAGNEQFF. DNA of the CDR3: TGTGCCAGTCACGCGGGCAATGAGCAGTTCTTC.